A single sample is the source of the 6 T cell receptor beta chains below, sequenced in a study of T-cell memory formation after mild COVID-19. TCRdb re-called the 5' RACE reads through MiXCR, storing one row per CDR3 protein. The sample carries 250,000 to 300,000 distinct CDR3 sequences, 15% to 20% recorded once. The sequencing sample was made of PBMCs or a T cell subset sorted from them (not recorded which). The source is a man aged 18 to 29 who had mild COVID-19 (a few samples of this study predate the infection). Cell type and time point are not known.

This clonotype occurred a few times. This chain uses TRBV5-1 with TRBJ1-5; possible D gene TRBD1, 5 bases. Germline-derived CDR1 and CDR2 are SGHRS and YFSETQ. The V and J ends lost 0 bases and 2 bases respectively, with 9 bases between them. The CDR3 has 15 residues. CDR3 sequence (DNA): TGCGCCAGCAGCTTGGCCGGGACGGGCAATCAGCCCCAGCATTTT. It codes for CASSLAGTGNQPQHF.

This clonotype was found many times. V and J are TRBV11-2 and TRBJ1-2; a possible D gene is TRBD1 (5 bases). Germline lookup yields CDR1 SGHAT and CDR2 FQNNGV. This CDR3 is built from 17 residues. V was clipped by 5 bases and J by 2 bases, with 21 bases between them. The CDR3 spells CASSPTAGIPTNYGYTF. The CDR3 bases are TGTGCCAGCAGCCCAACTGCAGGGATCCCGACCAACTATGGCTACACCTTC.

The chain carries TRBV20-1 and TRBJ2-1; TRBD1 aligns across 9 bases. Unmatched junction bases numbered 9, after V lost 2 bases and J lost 4 bases. This CDR3 spans 16 amino acids. Germline CDR1 and CDR2: DFQATT and SNEGSKA (reference sequence). CDR3: CSARKGPGQGYNEQFF. The DNA of the CDR3 is TGCAGTGCTAGAAAAGGACCGGGACAGGGTTACAATGAGCAGTTCTTC.

This rearrangement joins TRBV7-2 to TRBJ2-5, with TRBD1 matching 10 bases. The CDR3 is 14 residues long. V was pared by 5 bases and J by 6 bases, with 6 bases of the junction left unmatched. From germline, CDR1 is SGHTA and CDR2 FQGNSA. DNA for the CDR3: TGTGCCAGCAGCCCGGGGACAGGGGTTAAGACCCAGTACTTC. Translated: CASSPGTGVKTQYF.

The V gene is TRBV5-6, the J gene TRBJ1-3; D is uncertain. In germline, CDR1 is SGHDT, CDR2 YYEEEE. The CDR3 extends over 14 amino acids. V lost 3 bases and J lost 4, with 11 bases in between. CDR3 amino acids: CASSSWTAGNTIYF. The CDR3 coding sequence is TGTGCCAGCAGCTCCTGGACGGCAGGAAACACCATATATTTT.

Worth noting for this clonotype: The junction does not match germline at one end; this may be a read error. The genes are TRBV5-1 and TRBJ2-2, with a tentative D call TRBD1 (5 bases). The V gene's germline CDR1 is SGHRS and CDR2 YFSETQ. The CDR3 has 13 residues. CDR3 bases: TGCGCCGGCAGGGCACCGTCCTCCGGGGAGCTGTTTTTT. It encodes CAGRAPSSGELFF.